This entry lists 26 T cell receptor beta chains sequenced from one sample in a study of blood T cell repertoires in COVID-19. Profiled with immunoSEQ multiplex PCR; TCRdb holds only in-frame clones, not every one. Counted here are a few hundred thousand clones, around 87% occurring once; the ten biggest clones make up less than 3%. The source material was peripheral blood. The receptors shown here come from a woman aged 50 to 60 with acute or convalescent COVID-19.

This clone was seen just once. The V gene is TRBV3-1 (or the pseudogene TRBV3-2), the J gene TRBJ1-4; D perhaps matches TRBD1 (5 bases). The V and J ends lost 1 base and 7 bases respectively, with 10 bases between them. CDR1 is LGHDT and CDR2 is YNNKEL in the germline V gene (reference sequence). The CDR3 is 14 residues long. The CDR3 region is CASSQAGLVEKLFF. The CDR3 bases are TGTGCCAGCAGCCAAGCAGGGTTGGTTGAAAAACTGTTTTTT.

The rearrangement links TRBV16 to TRBJ2-1, with TRBD1 identical over 8 bases. J lost 6 bases, V lost 4 bases, and 8 bases had no gene match. The CDR3 is 15 amino acids. The germline V gene has CDR1 KGHSY and CDR2 FQNENV. As DNA, the CDR3 is TGTGCCAGCAGCCCACCGACAGGGGTGGGCAATGAGCAGTTCTTC. This encodes CASSPPTGVGNEQFF.

The gene calls are TRBV28 and TRBJ2-3; 9 positions match TRBD2. V shed 4 bases and J 9 bases; nucleotides not matched to a gene: 2. There are 12 residues in the CDR3. Germline V gene lookup returns CDR1 MDHEN and CDR2 SYDVKM. This CDR3 reads CASSSAGGTQYF. CDR3 nucleotide sequence: TGTGCCAGCAGTTCCGCGGGGGGGACGCAGTATTTT.

The chain joins TRBV6-5 to TRBJ2-7; 7 nucleotides match TRBD2. V was clipped by 8 bases and J by 0 bases; unmatched bases: 10. The CDR3 is 15 residues long. Germline CDR1 MNHEY, CDR2 SVGAGI. The CDR3 reads CASWGSSGSSYEQYF. The CDR3 DNA sequence: TGTGCCAGCTGGGGCTCTAGCGGTAGCTCCTACGAGCAGTACTTC.

V is TRBV7-9 and J is TRBJ2-7, with 14 bases identical to TRBD2. The CDR3 runs 19 residues. V was clipped by 5 bases and J by 0 bases; unmatched bases: 12. Germline V CDR1 and CDR2: SEHNR, FQNEAQ (reference sequence). In DNA form, the CDR3 reads TGTGCCAGCAGCCCGAACCCGGGACTAGCGGGAGTGAGCTCCTACGAGCAGTACTTC. It codes for CASSPNPGLAGVSSYEQYF.

This clone has only one observation. V and J are TRBV28 and TRBJ2-7; 11 bases map to TRBD1. The junction had 9 bases not matched to a gene; V was cut back by 8 bases and J by 6 bases. The V gene's germline CDR1 is MDHEN and CDR2 SYDVKM. This CDR3 comprises 14 residues. The chain's CDR3 is CASLYQGTGGEQYF. In DNA, the CDR3 is TGTGCCAGCCTCTACCAAGGGACAGGGGGCGAGCAGTACTTC.

The V gene is TRBV28, the J gene TRBJ1-5; possible D gene TRBD1, 5 bases. V shed 3 bases and J shed 6 bases, with 21 bases lying between them. Germline-derived CDR1 and CDR2 are MDHEN and SYDVKM. The CDR3 is made up of 17 amino acids. In DNA, the CDR3 is TGTGCCAGCAGTTTGCCCCGGGACGGGGGGTACGGTCAGCCCCAGCATTTT. It yields the protein CASSLPRDGGYGQPQHF. Full variable domain (remainder filled in from reference TRBV28 and TRBJ1-5): DVKVTQSSRYLVKRTGEKVFLECVQDMDHENMFWYRQDPGLGLRLIYFSYDVKMKEKGDIPEGYSVSREKKERFSLILESASTNQTSMYLCASSLPRDGGYGQPQHFGDGTRLSIL.

This clone was recorded once. The V gene is TRBV29-1, the J gene TRBJ2-7; 9 bases align to TRBD1. The CDR3 covers 14 residues. V gave up 7 bases and J gave up 7 bases; unmatched junction bases: 14. Germline V gene sequence: CDR1 SQVTM, CDR2 ANQGSEA. CDR3 residues: CSAEPGTGSGEQYF. Written as DNA, the CDR3 is TGCAGCGCTGAGCCCGGGACAGGGTCCGGAGAGCAGTACTTC.

The gene calls are TRBV5-5 and TRBJ2-1; D not resolved. Germline lookup yields CDR1 SGHKS and CDR2 YYEKEE (reference sequence). CDR3 length: 12 residues. V lost 2 bases and J lost 5, with 5 bases in between. CDR3 amino acids: CASSFKNNEQFF. The DNA for the CDR3 is TGTGCCAGCAGCTTCAAAAACAATGAGCAGTTCTTC.

The rearrangement joins TRBV7-2 to TRBJ2-5, with a tentative D call TRBD2 (6 bases). V gave up 8 bases and J gave up 2 bases, with 12 bases separating them. The germline V gene encodes CDR1 SGHTA and CDR2 FQGNSA. The CDR3 loop spans 13 amino acids. CDR3 bases: TGTGCCAGCGGCCTTAGCGGACAAGAGACCCAGTACTTC. It translates to CASGLSGQETQYF.

The rearrangement uses TRBV5-1 and TRBJ1-3, with 8 bases identical to TRBD1. CDR1 SGHRS and CDR2 YFSETQ come from the germline V gene. V gave up 0 bases and J gave up 2 bases; unmatched junction bases: 7. This CDR3 has 17 amino acids. CDR3: CASSLAPTGGAGNTIYF. The CDR3 coding sequence is TGCGCCAGCAGCTTGGCCCCAACAGGGGGAGCTGGAAACACCATATATTTT.

The genes are TRBV28 and TRBJ1-4; unclear D gene. The V gene lost 3 bases and the J gene lost 9 bases, with 8 bases spanning the gap. This CDR3 spans 12 amino acids. Germline lookup yields CDR1 MDHEN and CDR2 SYDVKM. Here the CDR3 DNA reads TGTGCCAGCAGTTTGTTTGCGCAAAAACTGTTTTTT. It encodes CASSLFAQKLFF.

This clone was observed a few times. The chain recombines TRBV28 with TRBJ1-5, with TRBD1 matching 7 bases. The ends lost 5 bases at V and 4 bases at J; junction bases unmatched: 5. Germline CDR1 MDHEN, CDR2 SYDVKM. This CDR3 region has 14 residues. CDR3 DNA sequence: TGTGCCAGCAGTAAGGGGGCAGGGAATCAGCCCCAGCATTTT. Protein sequence: CASSKGAGNQPQHF. Full variable domain (rest looked up from reference TRBV28 and TRBJ1-5): DVKVTQSSRYLVKRTGEKVFLECVQDMDHENMFWYRQDPGLGLRLIYFSYDVKMKEKGDIPEGYSVSREKKERFSLILESASTNQTSMYLCASSKGAGNQPQHFGDGTRLSIL.

The chain uses TRBV5-1 and TRBJ2-5; TRBD2 agrees at 7 bases. The CDR3 has 15 residues. V dropped 4 bases and J dropped 4; count of bases not matched to a gene: 10. Germline V gives CDR1 SGHRS, CDR2 YFSETQ. CDR3 residues: CASSGLRERGETQYF. The CDR3 DNA follows: TGCGCCAGCAGCGGCCTTCGGGAGCGGGGAGAGACCCAGTACTTC.

CDR3 nucleotides: TGTGCCAGCAGCCCCCTCGGCGGGGGGCGCGAGCAGTACTTC. It is translated as CASSPLGGGREQYF. The chain joins TRBV28 to TRBJ2-7, with 8 nucleotides matching TRBD2. CDR3 length equals 14 residues. Germline trimming cut 6 bases from V and 6 bases from J; bases unmatched to any gene: 10. The V gene's germline CDR1 is MDHEN and CDR2 SYDVKM.

This clone was counted only a few times. The V call is TRBV30, the J call TRBJ1-2, with 7 positions matching TRBD1. The germline V gene has CDR1 GTSNPN and CDR2 SVGIG (reference sequence). The trim removed 6 bases at V and 8 bases at J, leaving 9 bases unmatched. The CDR3 totals 12 residues. CDR3 sequence: CACPGGSGGYTF. CDR3 nucleotides: TGTGCCTGCCCAGGGGGGTCGGGGGGCTACACCTTC.

This sequence joins TRBV27 and TRBJ2-1, with TRBD2 identical over 12 bases. The CDR3 is 18 amino acids. With 5 bases clipped from V and 1 base from J, the junction kept 9 bases outside the gene matches. Germline CDR1 and CDR2: MNHEY and SMNVEV (reference sequence). The CDR3 DNA reads TGTGCCAGCAGTCCCGACCCCGGACTAGCGGGGTCCTACAATGAGCAGTTCTTC. Protein: CASSPDPGLAGSYNEQFF.

J is TRBJ2-6 and V is TRBV9, with a weak D call TRBD1 (6 bases). Germline CDR1 and CDR2: SGDLS and YYNGEE. V lost 0 bases and J 0 bases, leaving 13 bases between the germline ends. The CDR3 sequence is 18 residues long. CDR3 coding DNA: TGTGCCAGCAGCGTAGTTCAAGGGGGAGACTCTGGGGCCAACGTCCTGACTTTC. It encodes CASSVVQGGDSGANVLTF. Full variable domain (remainder filled in from reference TRBV9 and TRBJ2-6): DSGVTQTPKHLITATGQRVTLRCSPRSGDLSVYWYQQSLDQGLQFLIQYYNGEERAKGNILERFSAQQFPDLHSELNLSSLELGDSALYFCASSVVQGGDSGANVLTFGAGSRLTVL.

The chain has TRBV5-5 and TRBJ2-3; the match to TRBD1 covers 9 bases. Germline V gene data show CDR1 as SGHKS and CDR2 as YYEKEE (reference sequence). The CDR3 consists of 15 residues. V shed 5 bases, J shed 4 bases, and the junction held 8 bases outside the gene matches. As DNA, the CDR3 is TGTGCCAGCAGACAGGGACAGGGAGGCGCAGATACGCAGTATTTT. It is translated as CASRQGQGGADTQYF. The full variable domain, its missing parts supplied by reference TRBV5-5 and TRBJ2-3, is DAGVTQSPTHLIKTRGQQVTLRCSPISGHKSVSWYQQVLGQGPQFIFQYYEKEERGRGNFPDRFSARQFPNYSSELNVNALLLGDSALYLCASRQGQGGADTQYFGPGTRLTVL.

The J gene is TRBJ2-2, the V gene TRBV5-1; perhaps TRBD1 as D (6 bases). The CDR3 length is 15 residues. The germline CDR1 and CDR2 sequences are SGHRS and YFSETQ. V lost 3 bases and J lost 2, with 11 bases in between. The CDR3 DNA sequence: TGCGCCAGCAGCTCGGGACACCAAAACACCGGGGAGCTGTTTTTT. Amino acids: CASSSGHQNTGELFF.

V and J are TRBV19 and TRBJ1-5; D is unclear. The CDR3 has 15 amino acids. Between the trimmed V and J ends, which lost 5 bases and 3 bases, there was a span of 14 bases. The germline V gene encodes CDR1 LNHDA and CDR2 SQIVND (reference sequence). The CDR3 sequence: CASSVSRTYNQPQHF. The DNA for the CDR3 is TGTGCCAGTAGTGTCAGCAGGACTTACAATCAGCCCCAGCATTTT.

The chain recombines TRBV7-2 with TRBJ1-1; 8 bases are shared with TRBD1. Germline lookup yields CDR1 SGHTA and CDR2 FQGNSA. The length of the CDR3 is 13 residues. The J segment lost 11 bases and the V segment lost 1 base, leaving 6 bases of the junction unmatched. CDR3 sequence reads: CASSLEDRAGAFF. The CDR3 DNA is TGTGCCAGCAGCTTAGAGGACAGGGCTGGGGCTTTCTTT.

The rearrangement uses TRBV7-3 and TRBJ2-2; no clear D. This CDR3 region has 13 residues. V lost 5 bases to trimming and J lost 6 bases, with 10 bases between them. Germline V CDR1 and CDR2: SGHTA, FQGTGA. The CDR3 region has the DNA TGTGCCAGCAGCCCCTCTAAGTCCGGGGAGCTGTTTTTT. Protein product: CASSPSKSGELFF.

This clone was counted once. V gene TRBV11-2 combines with J gene TRBJ1-5; D uncertain. Per the germline V gene, CDR1 is SGHAT and CDR2 is FQNNGV. This CDR3 spans 15 amino acids. The germline V and J ends were trimmed by 5 bases and 4 bases, with 15 bases remaining between them. As DNA, the CDR3 is TGTGCCAGCAGCGCAGGCGTCTTTGGAAATCAGCCCCAGCATTTT. It encodes CASSAGVFGNQPQHF.

The chain links TRBV11-2 to TRBJ2-3; 7 bases match TRBD1. CDR1 and CDR2 (germline): SGHAT, FQNNGV. The CDR3 totals 14 residues. V shed 5 bases and J 7 bases; nucleotides not matched to a gene: 9. DNA of the CDR3: TGTGCCAGCAGCCCGGGACAGCTGACTTATACGCAGTATTTT. Its protein is CASSPGQLTYTQYF.

V gene TRBV5-4 combines with J gene TRBJ2-2, with D unclear. Germline values: CDR1 SGHNT, CDR2 YYREEE (reference sequence). CDR3 length: 12 amino acids. The V and J ends lost 4 bases and 1 base respectively, with 2 bases between them. The CDR3 DNA reads TGTGCCAGCAGCCGGAACACCGGGGAGCTGTTTTTT. Translated, it gives CASSRNTGELFF.